A selection of T cell receptor beta chains follows, all from one sample in a study of blood T cells in healthy people across ages. TCRdb independently ran MiXCR on the 5' RACE reads; one entry per CDR3 protein. Found here are 870,000 or so distinct CDR3 sequences, around 30% of them singletons; the top ten hold around a sixth. Sequenced material: blood. The receptors here all came from a woman of 80 years or more in good health. CDR3s include the opening cysteine and the closing phenylalanine or tryptophan. D genes are given only for firm matches. Clone sizes are given selectively: once, few, many, or a class where the clone is expanded.

>-|TRBJ2-3|TRBV12-3/TRBV12-4|-
TGTGCCAGTAGGGAGGGGGGCCTCACAAATACGCAGTATTTT
CASREGGLTNTQYF
>-|TRBJ2-7|TRBV6-1|many
TGTGCCAGCAGTTATTGGAGGGGCGAGCAGTACTTC
CASSYWRGEQYF
>-|TRBJ1-1|TRBV12-3/TRBV12-4|-
TGTGCCAGCAGGGGTGGCAGGGTTTTTGAAGCTTTCTTT
CASRGGRVFEAFF
>-|TRBJ1-2|TRBV6-2/TRBV6-3|many
TGTGCCAGCAGTTACCCGCAGGGCCTGGGGGCTAACTATGGCTACACCTTC
CASSYPQGLGANYGYTF
>TRBD1|TRBJ2-5|TRBV18|-
TGTGCCAGTTCATCGGGACAGGGTGGGTCCAATGAGCAGTACTTC
CASSSGQGGSNEQYF
>-|TRBJ1-3|TRBV29-1|-
TGCAGCGTTGATGGCCCGACCGTCTCTGGAAACACCATATATTTT
CSVDGPTVSGNTIYF
>TRBD1|TRBJ1-1|TRBV7-2|-
TGTGCCAGCAGCTCCTATACAGGGGGAACTGAAGCTTTCTTT
CASSSYTGGTEAFF
>TRBD1|TRBJ1-5|TRBV7-2|many
TGTGCCAGCAGCCAACAGGGGGTCCGGAATCAGCCCCAGCATTTT
CASSQQGVRNQPQHF
>-|TRBJ2-1|TRBV30|few
TGTGCCTGGACCTCAGAGTACAATGAGCAGTTCTTC
CAWTSEYNEQFF
>-|TRBJ2-3|TRBV20-1|many
TGCAGTGCTAGATCCCCAACCGGACTTCGAGATACGCAGTATTTT
CSARSPTGLRDTQYF
>-|TRBJ1-5|TRBV3-1|few
TGTGCCAGCAGCCGGGGGGTTGGCAATCAGCCCCAGCATTTT
CASSRGVGNQPQHF
>-|TRBJ1-4|TRBV29-1|-
TGCAGCGGAGCCAACCAGGCTAATGAAAAACTGTTTTTT
CSGANQANEKLFF
>TRBD1|TRBJ1-2|TRBV25-1|few
TGTGCCAGCAGTGTTTCAGGGGGCAGCTACACCTTC
CASSVSGGSYTF
>-|TRBJ1-2|TRBV30|many
TGTGCCTGGAGCCTAACGGAGGGCCTCAACTATGGCTACACCTTC
CAWSLTEGLNYGYTF
>TRBD1|TRBJ1-5|TRBV6-1|few
TGTGCCAGCACCAGGGACAGTTTGCGACTGGGAATTCGTCAGCCCCAGCATTTT
CASTRDSLRLGIRQPQHF
>-|TRBJ2-5|TRBV6-8|-
TGTGCCAGCAGTTACATCCAGGAGCGGAGGGGCGTTCAAGAGACCCAGTACTTC
CASSYIQERRGVQETQYF
>TRBD1|TRBJ2-7|TRBV20-1|-
TGCAGTGCTACCGACAGGGACTACGAGCAGTACTTC
CSATDRDYEQYF
>-|TRBJ2-2|TRBV20-1|-
TGCAGTGCTAGCCCTCCCGGACAGACTCCGAACACCGGGGAGCTGTTTTTT
CSASPPGQTPNTGELFF
>TRBD1|TRBJ2-3|TRBV7-9|few
TGTGCCAGCAGCTTAGAGGCAGGGGGCAGGGATACGCAGTATTTT
CASSLEAGGRDTQYF
>TRBD1|TRBJ1-5|TRBV20-1|-
TGCAGTGCTGAGGGACAGAATCAGCCCCAGCATTTT
CSAEGQNQPQHF
>-|TRBJ2-1|TRBV7-2|-
TGTGCCAGCAGCTTAGTTGGGGGTTATGAGCAGTTCTTC
CASSLVGGYEQFF
>-|TRBJ1-1|TRBV12-3/TRBV12-4|-
TGTGCCAGCAGTGAGACAGGACCCGAAGCTTTCTTT
CASSETGPEAFF
>-|TRBJ2-1|TRBV6-6|many
TGTGCCAGCAGTTACGACCAGAACTCCTACAATGAGCAGTTCTTC
CASSYDQNSYNEQFF
>-|TRBJ1-1|TRBV12-3/TRBV12-4|few
TGTGCCAGCAGACCTACAGGACAGACAAACGAAGCTTTCTTT
CASRPTGQTNEAFF
>TRBD1|TRBJ2-1|TRBV5-1|-
TGCGCCAGCAGCTTGGACAGGGGGCCCCCCTCGAGCTCCTACAATGAGCAGTTCTTC
CASSLDRGPPSSSYNEQFF
>TRBD1|TRBJ1-4|TRBV5-1|many
TGCGCCAGCAGCTTGGCAGCAGGGGGGGCAACTAATGAAAAACTGTTTTTT
CASSLAAGGATNEKLFF
>-|TRBJ2-5|TRBV3-1|many
TGTGCCAGCAGCCAAATGCGGGGCCGACAAGAGACCCAGTACTTC
CASSQMRGRQETQYF
>TRBD1|TRBJ2-7|TRBV24-1|few
TGTGCCACCAGTGCCTCCGGGACAGGTTACGAGCAGTACTTC
CATSASGTGYEQYF
>TRBD1|TRBJ2-5|TRBV29-1|-
TGCAGCGTTGAACTAGGGGGCGTGGGGTCAGAGACCCAGTACTTC
CSVELGGVGSETQYF
>-|TRBJ2-7|TRBV7-6|few
TGTGCCAGCAGCAAAGGACCCAACTACGAGCAGTACTTC
CASSKGPNYEQYF
>TRBD2|TRBJ2-3|TRBV6-6|few
TGTGCCAGCAGCCCAAATGCGGGGGAGAAACCTAGCACAGATACGCAGTATTTT
CASSPNAGEKPSTDTQYF
>TRBD1|TRBJ1-5|TRBV2|few
TGTGCCAGCGCGGGACAGGGGAACCAGCCCCAGCATTTT
CASAGQGNQPQHF
>TRBD1|TRBJ1-2|TRBV5-1|-
TGCGCCAGCAGCTCAATTGGACGGGGACAGAAACCTGGCTACACCTTC
CASSSIGRGQKPGYTF
>TRBD1|TRBJ1-4|TRBV12-3/TRBV12-4|-
TGTGCCAGCAGCCTGGTGACAGGGTTGCACGAAAAACTGTTTTTT
CASSLVTGLHEKLFF
>-|TRBJ1-5|TRBV4-3|-
TGCGCCAGCAGCCACGGACAGTGGGATCAGCCCCAGCATTTT
CASSHGQWDQPQHF
>TRBD1|TRBJ1-6|TRBV2|few
TGTGCCGGGAGGGGACAGGGTGATTCACCCCTCCACTTT
CAGRGQGDSPLHF
>TRBD1|TRBJ2-3|TRBV7-9|few
TGTGCCAGCAGCGCCTTGCTGGGACAGGACACGAATACGCAGTATTTT
CASSALLGQDTNTQYF
>TRBD1|TRBJ2-7|TRBV27|few
TGTGCCAGCAGTACTCCGGGACAGGGGGCCTTTCAGTACTTC
CASSTPGQGAFQYF
>-|TRBJ1-1|TRBV6-2/TRBV6-3|many
TGTGCCAGCACCTACGGAACGGATCCCACTGAAGCTTTCTTT
CASTYGTDPTEAFF
>-|TRBJ2-1|TRBV6-2/TRBV6-3|many
TGTGCCAGCAAGACGTTCGTCTCCTACAATGAGCAGTTCTTC
CASKTFVSYNEQFF